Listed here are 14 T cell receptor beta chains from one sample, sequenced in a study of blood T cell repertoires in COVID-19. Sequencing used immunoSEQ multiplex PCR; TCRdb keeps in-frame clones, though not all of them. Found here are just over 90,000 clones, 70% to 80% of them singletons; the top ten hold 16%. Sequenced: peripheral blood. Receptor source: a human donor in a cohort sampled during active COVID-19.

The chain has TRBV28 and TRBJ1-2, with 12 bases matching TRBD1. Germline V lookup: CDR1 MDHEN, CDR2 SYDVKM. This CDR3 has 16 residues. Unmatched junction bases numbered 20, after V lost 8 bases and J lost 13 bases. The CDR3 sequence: CASRPTTGTGGAKTTF. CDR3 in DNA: TGTGCCAGCCGTCCAACCACCGGGACAGGGGGCGCAAAAACCACCTTC.

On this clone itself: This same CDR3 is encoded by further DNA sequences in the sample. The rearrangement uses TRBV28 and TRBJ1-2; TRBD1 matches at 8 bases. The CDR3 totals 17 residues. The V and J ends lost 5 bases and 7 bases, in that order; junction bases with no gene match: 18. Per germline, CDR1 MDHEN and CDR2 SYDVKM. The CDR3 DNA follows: TGTGCCAGCAGTCCCACCCTAGGACAGGGCTCCGATGGTGGCTACACCTTC. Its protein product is CASSPTLGQGSDGGYTF.

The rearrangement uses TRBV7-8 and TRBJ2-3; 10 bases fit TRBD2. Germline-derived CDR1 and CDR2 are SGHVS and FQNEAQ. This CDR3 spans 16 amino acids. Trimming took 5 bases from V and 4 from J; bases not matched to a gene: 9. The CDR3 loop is CASSLGGLAGADTQYF. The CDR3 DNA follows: TGTGCCAGCAGCCTCGGAGGGCTAGCGGGAGCAGATACGCAGTATTTT.

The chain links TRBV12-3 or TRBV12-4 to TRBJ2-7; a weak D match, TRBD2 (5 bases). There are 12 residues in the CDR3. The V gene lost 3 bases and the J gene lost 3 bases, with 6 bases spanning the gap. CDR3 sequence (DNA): TGTGCCAGCAGTTTCGCGGGCTACGAGCAGTACTTC. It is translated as CASSFAGYEQYF.

CDR3 nucleotides: TGTGCCAGCAGCGGACAGGGCCTGGGCACTGAAGCTTTCTTT. Translated, it gives CASSGQGLGTEAFF. The rearrangement uses TRBV9 and TRBJ1-1; 7 bases agree with TRBD1. Germline trimming cut 3 bases from V and 4 bases from J; bases unmatched to any gene: 6. CDR1 SGDLS and CDR2 YYNGEE come from the germline V gene. There are 14 residues in the CDR3.

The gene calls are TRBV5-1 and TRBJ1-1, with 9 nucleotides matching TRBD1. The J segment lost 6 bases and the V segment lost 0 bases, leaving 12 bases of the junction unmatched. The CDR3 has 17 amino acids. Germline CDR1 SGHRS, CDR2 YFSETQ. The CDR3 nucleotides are TGCGCCAGCAGCTTGGGGGTCGGGGGACAGGGCGGTGCTGAAGCTTTCTTT. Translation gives CASSLGVGGQGGAEAFF.

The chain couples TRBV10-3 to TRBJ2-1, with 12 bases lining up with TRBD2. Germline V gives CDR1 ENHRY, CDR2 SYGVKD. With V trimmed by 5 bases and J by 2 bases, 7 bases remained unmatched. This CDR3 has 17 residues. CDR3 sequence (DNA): TGTGCCATCAGTTTCTCTAGCGGGAGGGCCGCCTACAATGAGCAGTTCTTC. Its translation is CAISFSSGRAAYNEQFF.

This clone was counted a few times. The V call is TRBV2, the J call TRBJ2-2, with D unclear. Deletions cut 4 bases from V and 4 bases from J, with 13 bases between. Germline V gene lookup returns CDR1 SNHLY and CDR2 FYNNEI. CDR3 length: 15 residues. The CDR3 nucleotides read TGTGCCAGCAGTGGCCAAAGCCGCCGCACCGGGGAGCTGTTTTTT. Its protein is CASSGQSRRTGELFF.

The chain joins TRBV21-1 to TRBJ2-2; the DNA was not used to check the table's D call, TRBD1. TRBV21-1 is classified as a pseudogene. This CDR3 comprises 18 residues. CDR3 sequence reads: CASSKTRTPRSNTGELFF. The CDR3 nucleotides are TGTGCCAGCAGCAAAACCCGGACACCCCGCTCGAACACCGGGGAGCTGTTTTTT.

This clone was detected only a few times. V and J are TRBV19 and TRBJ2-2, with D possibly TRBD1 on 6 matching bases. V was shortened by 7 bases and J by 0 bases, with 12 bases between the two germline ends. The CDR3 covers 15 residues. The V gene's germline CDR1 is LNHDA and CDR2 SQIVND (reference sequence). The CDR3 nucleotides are TGTGCCAGTACCATGGGGACATCGAACACCGGGGAGCTGTTTTTT. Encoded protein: CASTMGTSNTGELFF.

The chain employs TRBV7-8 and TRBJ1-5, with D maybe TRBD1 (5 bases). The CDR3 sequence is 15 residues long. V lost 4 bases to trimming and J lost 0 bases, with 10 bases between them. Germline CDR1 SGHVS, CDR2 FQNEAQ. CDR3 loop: CASSSDRNSNQPQHF. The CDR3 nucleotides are TGTGCCAGCAGCTCCGACAGAAATAGCAATCAGCCCCAGCATTTT.

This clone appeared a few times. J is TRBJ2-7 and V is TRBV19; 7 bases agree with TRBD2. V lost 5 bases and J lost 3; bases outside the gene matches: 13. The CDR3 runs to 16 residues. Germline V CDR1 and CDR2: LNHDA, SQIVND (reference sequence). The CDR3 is CASSSPGGVSVYEQYF. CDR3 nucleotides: TGTGCCAGTAGTTCCCCGGGAGGAGTGAGTGTCTACGAGCAGTACTTC.

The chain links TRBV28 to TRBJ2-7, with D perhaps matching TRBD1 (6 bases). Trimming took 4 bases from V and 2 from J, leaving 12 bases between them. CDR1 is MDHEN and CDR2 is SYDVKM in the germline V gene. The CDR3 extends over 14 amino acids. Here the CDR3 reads CASSSTGPTYEQYF. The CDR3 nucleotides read TGTGCCAGCAGTTCTACAGGGCCCACCTACGAGCAGTACTTC.

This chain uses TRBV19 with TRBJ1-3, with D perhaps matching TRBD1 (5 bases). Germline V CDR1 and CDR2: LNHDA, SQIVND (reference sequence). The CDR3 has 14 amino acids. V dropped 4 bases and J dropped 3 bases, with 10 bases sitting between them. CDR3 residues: CASSKGELGNTIYF. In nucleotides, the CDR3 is TGTGCCAGTAGTAAAGGGGAACTTGGAAACACCATATATTTT.